This TCR beta chain was identified in a study of T cells in tuberculosis. Study at large: T cells were selected with CD1B tetramers loaded with glucose monomycolate.

This table comes from immunoSEQ multiplex PCR, and its TCRdb copy is limited to in-frame clones, with some not included. The sample has over 25,000 clones, 92% seen once; the top ten hold around 6.5%. Unmatched junction bases numbered 10, after V lost 6 bases and J lost 3 bases. The CDR3 covers 15 residues. CDR1 is MDHEN, CDR2 SYDVKM, per germline. The sample's time point: new active TB diagnosis, blood taken before or within 7 days of starting treatment. Positive smear microscopy and/or M. tuberculosis culture confirmed active disease. The V gene is TRBV28, the J gene TRBJ1-2; 7 positions match TRBD1. The material was PBMCs, obtained at tuberculosis diagnosis. This receptor was obtained from an adult with tuberculosis. This chain's CDR3 is CASRNSRDSYYGYTF. The CDR3, as DNA: TGTGCCAGCAGAAATTCCCGGGACAGCTACTATGGCTACACCTTC.